This TCR beta chain was documented in a study of blood T cell repertoires in COVID-19 (dated by TCRdb to 2020 to 2021). Regarding the research as a whole: The collaborator samples originated in the United States, Italy and Spain and spanned the acute and convalescent phases of COVID-19. The material from the prospective study consisted of cDNA or gDNA derived from T cells, B-cell-depleted T cells, or PBMCs. The samples were drawn from two sources: the first 160 participants of the ongoing ImmuneRACE study, and 1,254 subjects contributed by 6 global collaborators. Where available, HLA class I and class II types were taken from metadata supplied by the sample provider and were not determined by assay-based typing. The repertoires were released in a freely available public database intended as a resource for research on the immune response to SARS-CoV-2. Sample metadata almost always included a de-identified subject ID, COVID-19 status, age in years and sex. The dataset comprised deeply sampled blood TCRbeta repertoires from subjects exposed to, actively infected with, or recovered from COVID-19.

Broad study findings and their caveats: The amount of clinical and demographic metadata varied by source and participant and was provided uncurated.

Details on this clone: What antigen it recognizes has not been identified. There are no base qualities to consult, and no much larger clone falls within one base.

Collaborating institutions collected whole blood in K2EDTA tubes following their own protocols. For TCRbeta analysis, collaborator samples were shipped as frozen whole blood, as isolated PBMCs, or as DNA extracted from either sample type. The CDR3 has 18 amino acids, counting the end cysteine and phenylalanine. The CDR3 DNA has 54 bases and is translated from base 1. In the germline V gene (reference sequence), CDR1 corresponds to MNHNY and CDR2 to SVGAGI. The junction shows trimming of 5 bases on V and 2 bases on J, plus 22 bases between the germline ends. TCRbeta CDR3 regions were amplified from genomic DNA using the immunoSEQ Assay, a bias-controlled multiplex PCR. The original pipeline was this. Nucleated cell counts per sample were estimated from amplification of reference gene primers within the assay. To quantify the absolute abundance of each unique TCRbeta CDR3 rearrangement, sequence reads were collapsed and filtered. Productive Simpson clonality was computed per sample as the square root of Simpson's diversity index over productive rearrangements. Entries here come from immuneACCESS through TCRdb and include only in-frame sequences with V and J called. Some clones fail to appear in such tables; in the studies checked, an unresolved V gene covers under half of the shortfall, and the cause of the remainder is unknown. V and J calls plus clone size are reproduced from that table; the DNA served to infer D and trimming. The sample table lists around 200,000 clones, roughly 87% of them with a count of one. 1.5% to 2% of the sample rests with the top ten.

The chain is assembled from TRBV6-6 and TRBJ1-3; the D gene is perhaps TRBD1, on 5 matching bases. Sequenced material: peripheral blood. This TCR came from a man aged 40-55 years with active or convalescent COVID-19. CDR3 loop: CASSLLGPSNAPGNTIYF. Read as DNA, the sequence is TGTGCCAGCAGTCTCTTGGGGCCTTCGAACGCCCCTGGAAACACCATATATTTT.